These 23 T cell receptor beta chains were sequenced from one sample in a study of cytomegalovirus exposure and HLA in healthy donors. The PCR made use of 60 Vbeta and 13 Jbeta primers. The data were produced by immunoSEQ multiplex PCR, yet TCRdb's version contains in-frame clones alone and is incomplete. The table lists about 69,000 clones, around four fifths of them singletons. The sequenced sample consisted of PBMCs. The receptors here all came from a woman in her twenties or thirties in good health and CMV-seropositive.

A few counts support this clone. The chain couples TRBV2 to TRBJ1-2, with 7 bases aligning to TRBD1. The CDR3 is 13 amino acids. J lost 4 bases, V lost 9 bases, and 8 bases had no gene match. Looked up from germline, CDR1 is SNHLY and CDR2 is FYNNEI. CDR3 region: CASSGGRGYGYTF. As DNA, the CDR3 is TGTGCCAGTTCAGGGGGACGGGGCTATGGCTACACCTTC. Together with reference TRBV2 and TRBJ1-2, the CDR3 gives the full variable domain: EPEVTQTPSHQVTQMGQEVILRCVPISNHLYFYWYRQILGQKVEFLVSFYNNEISEKSEIFDDQFSVERPDGSNFTLKIRSTKLEDSAMYFCASSGGRGYGYTFGSGTRLTVV.

In the case of this clone: This sample includes further DNA sequences coding for the same CDR3. This rearrangement joins TRBV7-2 to TRBJ2-5, with 9 positions matching TRBD2. Germline V gene sequence: CDR1 SGHTA, CDR2 FQGNSA. Losses at the gene ends were 1 base for V and 3 bases for J; bases not matched to a gene: 0. CDR3 length equals 14 residues. The CDR3 DNA is TGTGCCAGCAGCTTAGGACTAGCGGAAGAGACCCAGTACTTC. Its translation is CASSLGLAEETQYF.

The rearrangement uses TRBV29-1 and TRBJ2-7; D is perhaps TRBD1 (5 bases). This CDR3 is 11 amino acids long. Trimming took 6 bases from V and 5 from J, leaving 11 bases between them. The germline V gene has CDR1 SQVTM and CDR2 ANQGSEA. The CDR3 DNA follows: TGCAGCGTATCAATCAGGGACGAGCAGTACTTC. Its protein product is CSVSIRDEQYF.

The chain recombines TRBV5-6 with TRBJ1-2; D gene ambiguous. Germline-derived CDR1 and CDR2 are SGHDT and YYEEEE. CDR3 length: 14 residues. V lost 4 bases to trimming and J lost 6 bases, with 16 bases between them. CDR3 protein: CASSLPPQVDGYTF. CDR3 coding DNA: TGTGCCAGCAGCCTCCCGCCTCAGGTTGATGGCTACACCTTC.

The chain carries TRBV4-1 and TRBJ2-1; 8 bases match TRBD2. The CDR3 has 15 amino acids. CDR1 and CDR2 (germline): MGHRA, YSYEKL. V gave up 4 bases and J gave up 8 bases; unmatched junction bases: 10. DNA for the CDR3: TGCGCCAGCAGCCGCAGACTAGCGAATAAGGATGAGCAGTTCTTC. It specifies CASSRRLANKDEQFF.

V and J are TRBV6-1 and TRBJ1-1, with a possible D match to TRBD1 (5 bases). Per the germline V gene, CDR1 is MNHNS and CDR2 is SASEGT. Trimming removed 7 bases from V and 5 bases from J, with 8 bases in between. CDR3 length: 11 residues. The CDR3 DNA reads TGTGCCAGCACCGGGGGGACTGAAGCTTTCTTT. Translation gives CASTGGTEAFF.

This chain links TRBV9 with TRBJ2-2, with TRBD2 identical over 9 bases. J lost 5 bases, V lost 4 bases, and 9 bases had no gene match. The CDR3 sequence is 16 residues long. CDR1 is SGDLS and CDR2 is YYNGEE in the germline V gene. In nucleotides, the CDR3 is TGTGCCAGCAGCCAACGTAGCGGGAGCTGGACCGGGGAGCTGTTTTTT. As protein: CASSQRSGSWTGELFF.

The gene calls are TRBV27 and TRBJ2-7; 8 nucleotides agree with TRBD1. The CDR3 is 13 amino acids. V lost 4 bases and J lost 2; bases outside the gene matches: 1. From germline, CDR1 is MNHEY and CDR2 SMNVEV (reference sequence). CDR3 loop: CASSSGGAYEQYF. CDR3 bases: TGTGCCAGCAGTTCAGGGGGCGCCTACGAGCAGTACTTC.

This clone was recorded once. The gene calls are TRBV10-3 and TRBJ2-1; TRBD2 matches at 7 bases. The V gene's germline CDR1 is ENHRY and CDR2 SYGVKD. The trim removed 6 bases at V and 1 base at J, leaving 6 bases unmatched. This CDR3 has 15 residues. The CDR3 DNA sequence: TGTGCCATCAGCCTAGCGGCCGTATCCTACAATGAGCAGTTCTTC. Amino acids: CAISLAAVSYNEQFF.

V and J are TRBV7-2 and TRBJ1-5; 9 bases are shared with TRBD1. Germline V gene data show CDR1 as SGHTA and CDR2 as FQGNSA. This CDR3 contains 15 residues. V shed 6 bases, J shed 3 bases, and the junction held 6 bases outside the gene matches. The CDR3 DNA follows: TGTGCCAGCAGTTCGGACAGGGGATACAATCAGCCCCAGCATTTT. Its protein is CASSSDRGYNQPQHF.

The chain joins TRBV6-1 to TRBJ2-5; 8 positions match TRBD1. The ends lost 11 bases at V and 4 bases at J; junction bases unmatched: 15. Germline V gene data show CDR1 as MNHNS and CDR2 as SASEGT. The CDR3 spans 15 residues. As DNA, the CDR3 is TGTGCCTACAGGGCTGGACAGGGTTTCCGAGAGACCCAGTACTTC. This translates into CAYRAGQGFRETQYF.

V usage is TRBV18 and J usage is TRBJ2-5, with 8 positions matching TRBD1. This CDR3 contains 15 residues. Germline V lookup: CDR1 KGHSH, CDR2 LQKENI. Germline trimming cut 1 base from V and 2 bases from J; bases unmatched to any gene: 3. The CDR3: CASSPLGDRQETQYF. The DNA for the CDR3 is TGTGCCAGCTCACCACTGGGGGACAGGCAAGAGACCCAGTACTTC.

The gene calls are TRBV10-3 and TRBJ1-3, with 7 positions matching TRBD1. In germline, CDR1 is ENHRY, CDR2 SYGVKD. The CDR3 extends over 17 amino acids. The J segment lost 0 bases and the V segment lost 5 bases, leaving 10 bases of the junction unmatched. The CDR3 DNA reads as TGTGCCATCAGTAGGGACCCAGGGACAGCCTCTGGAAACACCATATATTTT. As protein: CAISRDPGTASGNTIYF.

The V gene is TRBV5-1, the J gene TRBJ1-1; D perhaps matches TRBD1 (6 bases). The CDR3 loop spans 14 amino acids. Trimming left V 2 bases short and J 4 bases short, with 12 bases between. Germline values: CDR1 SGHRS, CDR2 YFSETQ. The CDR3 nucleotides read TGCGCCAGCAGCTTACAGGGATCGGGCACTGAAGCTTTCTTT. This sequence encodes CASSLQGSGTEAFF.

This chain links TRBV4-2 with TRBJ2-1, with TRBD2 matching over 7 bases. Germline V gives CDR1 LGHNA, CDR2 YNFKEQ. V shed 4 bases, J shed 5 bases, and the junction held 11 bases outside the gene matches. The CDR3 is 16 amino acids. The CDR3, as DNA: TGTGCCAGCAGCCCTGGGGAGGGAGGGTCCCACAATGAGCAGTTCTTC. Protein sequence: CASSPGEGGSHNEQFF.

The V and J genes are TRBV30 and TRBJ2-1, with a weak D call TRBD1 (6 bases). Per the germline V gene, CDR1 is GTSNPN and CDR2 is SVGIG (reference sequence). Trimming shortened V by 3 bases and J by 7 bases, and 10 bases separated the two germline ends. This CDR3 region has 12 residues. DNA of the CDR3: TGTGCCTGGAGCACAGGGCCGAATGAGCAGTTCTTC. It codes for CAWSTGPNEQFF.

V gene TRBV11-3 combines with J gene TRBJ1-5, with D possibly being TRBD1 (6 bases). CDR3 length: 14 residues. Deletions cut 3 bases from V and 7 bases from J, with 13 bases between. CDR1 is SGHNT, CDR2 YENEEA, per germline. The chain's CDR3 is CASSLTGAEQPQHF. Written as DNA, the CDR3 is TGTGCCAGCAGCTTGACAGGCGCGGAGCAGCCCCAGCATTTT.

The V and J genes are TRBV28 and TRBJ1-5, with D perhaps matching TRBD1 (6 bases). CDR3 size: 15 residues. The germline V gene encodes CDR1 MDHEN and CDR2 SYDVKM. Trimming took off 4 bases at V and 4 bases at J, with 14 bases between the two ends. CDR3 amino acids: CASSYAGDTNQPQHF. DNA for the CDR3: TGTGCCAGCAGTTATGCGGGGGACACTAATCAGCCCCAGCATTTT.

The chain uses TRBV5-1 and TRBJ2-5; TRBD1 matches at 7 bases. The CDR3 has 15 residues. CDR1 is SGHRS, CDR2 YFSETQ, per germline. V lost 7 bases to trimming and J lost 2 bases; unmatched junction nucleotides: 11. The CDR3 DNA sequence: TGCGCCAGCCAGGGGGTCCGGACACAACAAGAGACCCAGTACTTC. This encodes CASQGVRTQQETQYF. Filled out from reference TRBV5-1 and TRBJ2-5, the complete variable domain reads KAGVTQTPRYLIKTRGQQVTLSCSPISGHRSVSWYQQTPGQGLQFLFEYFSETQRNKGNFPGRFSGRQFSNSRSEMNVSTLELGDSALYLCASQGVRTQQETQYFGPGTRLLVL.

This chain links TRBV6-5 with TRBJ1-2, with TRBD1 as a possible D gene (5 bases). Trimming shortened V by 5 bases and J by 4 bases, and 14 bases separated the two germline ends. CDR1 MNHEY and CDR2 SVGAGI come from the germline V gene. The CDR3 has 14 amino acids. The CDR3 spells CASSEGTSSYGYTF. DNA of the CDR3: TGTGCCAGCAGTGAGGGGACTTCGTCCTATGGCTACACCTTC.

The chain couples TRBV4-1 to TRBJ2-2; 7 bases are a match to TRBD2. The V segment lost 3 bases and the J segment 7 bases; nucleotides outside the gene matches: 8. CDR1 and CDR2 from the germline V gene are MGHRA and YSYEKL. The CDR3 covers 15 residues. The CDR3, as DNA: TGCGCCAGCAGCCAGCTTTGGACTAGGCGCGGGGAGCTGTTTTTT. This sequence encodes CASSQLWTRRGELFF.

V gene TRBV9 combines with J gene TRBJ1-2; 8 bases map to TRBD1. Unmatched junction bases numbered 4, after V lost 3 bases and J lost 3 bases. Per the germline V gene, CDR1 is SGDLS and CDR2 is YYNGEE. This CDR3 contains 14 residues. CDR3 sequence: CASSAGGEDYGYTF. As DNA, the CDR3 is TGTGCCAGCAGCGCAGGGGGCGAGGACTATGGCTACACCTTC.

DNA for the CDR3: TGCGCCAGCAAAGGTAGGACACCTTCCTACGAGCAGTACTTC. Its translation is CASKGRTPSYEQYF. J is TRBJ2-7 and V is TRBV10-1, with a possible D match to TRBD1 (5 bases). The length of the CDR3 is 14 residues. Looked up from germline, CDR1 is WNHNN and CDR2 is SYGVQD (reference sequence). Trimming stripped 7 bases from V and 1 base from J, with 14 bases between.